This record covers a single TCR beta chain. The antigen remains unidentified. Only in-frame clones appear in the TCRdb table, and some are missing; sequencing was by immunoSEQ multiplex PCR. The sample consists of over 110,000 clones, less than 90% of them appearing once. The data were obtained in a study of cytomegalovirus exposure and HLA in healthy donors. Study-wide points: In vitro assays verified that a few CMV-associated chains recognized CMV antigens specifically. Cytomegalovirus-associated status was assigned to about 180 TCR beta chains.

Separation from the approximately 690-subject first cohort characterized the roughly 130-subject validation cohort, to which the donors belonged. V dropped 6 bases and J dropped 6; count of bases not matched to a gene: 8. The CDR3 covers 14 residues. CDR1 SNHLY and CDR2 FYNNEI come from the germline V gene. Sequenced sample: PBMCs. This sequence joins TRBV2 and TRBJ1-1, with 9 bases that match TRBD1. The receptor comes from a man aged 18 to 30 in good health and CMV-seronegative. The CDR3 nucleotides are TGTGCCAGCAGAGAGGACAGGGGAGCTCCTGAAGCTTTCTTT. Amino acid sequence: CASREDRGAPEAFF.